This is a list of T cell receptor beta chains from one sample in a study of blood T cell repertoires in COVID-19. The protocol was immunoSEQ multiplex PCR, while the TCRdb copy is restricted to in-frame clones and leaves out a portion. The repertoire includes around 70,000 clones, about 84% of them detected once, and roughly a sixth sits in the top ten. The sequenced sample was peripheral blood. Receptors originate from a human donor in a cohort sampled during active COVID-19. Both conserved end residues are part of each CDR3. D genes are given only for firm matches. Clone sizes are given selectively: once, few, many, or a class where the clone is expanded.

>TRBV7-9|once|TRBJ2-1|NA
TGTGCCAGCAGCTTTGGGACAACCTACAATGAGCAGTTCTTC
CASSFGTTYNEQFF
>TRBV4-3|NA|TRBJ1-2|NA
TGCGCCAGCAGCCAAGAGATGAGCCCCTATGGCTACACCTTC
CASSQEMSPYGYTF
>TRBV5-5|few|TRBJ1-5|NA
TGTGCCAGCAGCGTCAGTTTTGGCCAGGCCCAGCATTTT
CASSVSFGQAQHF
>TRBV5-1|NA|TRBJ1-1|TRBD1
TGCGCCAGCAAGGCGCCGACAGGGAGGAGTGAAGCTTTCTTT
CASKAPTGRSEAFF
>TRBV27|NA|TRBJ1-1|TRBD1
TGTGCCAGCAGTCCCAGGACAGGGAGGTCGACTGAAGCTTTCTTT
CASSPRTGRSTEAFF
>TRBV18|NA|TRBJ2-5|NA
TGTGCCAGCTCACCACCTGACGGGAGACGAGAGACCCAGTACTTC
CASSPPDGRRETQYF
>TRBV5-1|NA|TRBJ2-7|TRBD1
TGCGCCAGCAGCACCGGACAGGTTCCCTACGAGCAGTACTTC
CASSTGQVPYEQYF
>TRBV5-6|NA|TRBJ2-7|TRBD2
TGTGCCAGCAGCTCAACCCCCGGGACTAGCGGCTACGAGCAGTACTTC
CASSSTPGTSGYEQYF
>TRBV19|few|TRBJ2-7|TRBD2
TGTGCCAGTAGCCTAGCGGGAGGGTCCTACGAGCAGTACTTC
CASSLAGGSYEQYF
>TRBV6-5|once|TRBJ1-5|NA
TGTGCCAGCCGACAGGCGAGCAATCAGCCCCAGCATTTT
CASRQASNQPQHF
>TRBV6-2/TRBV6-3|NA|TRBJ2-7|TRBD2
TGTGCCAGCAGTCAAACTAGCGGGGTATCCTACGAGCAGTACTTC
CASSQTSGVSYEQYF
>TRBV5-1|NA|TRBJ1-1|NA
TGCGCCAGCAGCGTGGACATACGGAACACTGAAGCTTTCTTT
CASSVDIRNTEAFF
>TRBV6-6|NA|TRBJ2-3|TRBD1
TGTGCCAGCAGTTCCCCAAGACAGGGAAGCACAGATACGCAGTATTTT
CASSSPRQGSTDTQYF
>TRBV29-1|NA|TRBJ2-7|NA
TGCAGCGTGGTATTAGGACGGGAATCCTACGAGCAGTACTTC
CSVVLGRESYEQYF
>TRBV29-1|NA|TRBJ1-3|NA
TGCAGCGCGGTCGTGCAGGGGCTCAGAAACACCATATATTTT
CSAVVQGLRNTIYF